The 26 T cell receptor beta chains given below trace back to one sample, sequenced in a study of blood T cell repertoires in COVID-19. The repertoire was sequenced with immunoSEQ multiplex PCR; TCRdb's copy has only in-frame clones and lacks some. The sample includes 100,000 to 150,000 clones, roughly 80% of them seen just once. Input material: peripheral blood. The receptors here all came from a man aged 55 to 69 with acute or convalescent COVID-19.

The chain is built from TRBV4-1 and TRBJ2-2; TRBD1 agrees at 12 bases. This CDR3 has 15 residues. J was trimmed by 5 bases and V by 5 bases; bases with no gene match: 3. Germline lookup yields CDR1 MGHRA and CDR2 YSYEKL. CDR3 loop: CASSKGQGATGELFF. CDR3 bases: TGCGCCAGCAGCAAGGGACAGGGGGCTACCGGGGAGCTGTTTTTT.

The rearrangement joins TRBV7-2 to TRBJ2-1, with 8 positions matching TRBD2. The CDR3 totals 13 residues. Germline assignment: CDR1 SGHTA and CDR2 FQGNSA. V lost 4 bases, J lost 14 bases, and 10 bases stayed unmatched. As DNA, the CDR3 is TGTGCCAGCAGCTCCCTACCGGGGACTAGAGAGTTCTTC. Translation: CASSSLPGTREFF.

This chain links TRBV19 with TRBJ2-2; TRBD1 matches at 10 bases. This CDR3 contains 16 residues. Germline CDR1 and CDR2: LNHDA and SQIVND (reference sequence). The V and J ends lost 7 bases and 0 bases, in that order; junction bases with no gene match: 5. CDR3 protein: CASTIGTGANTGELFF. In DNA, the CDR3 is TGTGCCAGTACAATAGGGACAGGGGCGAACACCGGGGAGCTGTTTTTT.

This chain uses TRBV3-1 (or the pseudogene TRBV3-2) with TRBJ1-6; weak D call: TRBD1 (6 bases). The CDR3 consists of 16 residues. With 1 base removed from V and 6 bases from J, the gap between germline ends came to 13 bases. In germline, CDR1 is LGHDT, CDR2 YNNKEL (reference sequence). The CDR3 DNA follows: TGTGCCAGCAGCCAAGTAAATGGACAGACTAATTCACCCCTCCACTTT. It specifies CASSQVNGQTNSPLHF.

This sequence joins TRBV19 and TRBJ2-1; 9 nucleotides match TRBD2. Germline trimming cut 4 bases from V and 6 bases from J; bases unmatched to any gene: 7. The CDR3 runs 15 residues. The germline V gene encodes CDR1 LNHDA and CDR2 SQIVND (reference sequence). The CDR3 coding sequence is TGTGCCAGTAGTACCCGACTAGCGGACCTCAATGAGCAGTTCTTC. This encodes CASSTRLADLNEQFF.

This clone has just one count. The CDR3 reads CASSLVLNQGTYEQYF. DNA of the CDR3: TGTGCCAGCAGCTTGGTCCTTAATCAGGGGACCTACGAGCAGTACTTC. This chain uses TRBV5-8 with TRBJ2-7; D is possibly TRBD1 (6 bases). The CDR3 length is 16 residues. The V gene's germline CDR1 is SGHTS and CDR2 YDEGEE. Trimming cost V 0 bases and J 2 bases, with 15 bases left between them.

This chain links TRBV5-6 with TRBJ1-1; D gene ambiguous. The CDR3 contains 13 residues. Per germline, CDR1 SGHDT and CDR2 YYEEEE. The V end lost 2 bases, the J end lost 1 base, and 6 bases lay between the germline ends. CDR3 DNA sequence: TGTGCCAGCAGCTTATCCTCGAACACTGAAGCTTTCTTT. It translates to CASSLSSNTEAFF.

V and J are TRBV7-9 and TRBJ2-2, with 7 nucleotides matching TRBD1. The CDR3 runs to 16 residues. V dropped 2 bases and J dropped 7; count of bases not matched to a gene: 10. The germline V gene has CDR1 SEHNR and CDR2 FQNEAQ (reference sequence). The CDR3 spells CASSLSPTGRVGELFF. CDR3 bases: TGTGCCAGCAGCTTATCCCCGACAGGGAGAGTCGGGGAGCTGTTTTTT.

The chain uses TRBV10-3 and TRBJ2-2, with no clear D. The CDR3 covers 15 residues. V lost 0 bases, J lost 1 base, and 6 bases lay in between. Germline-derived CDR1 and CDR2 are ENHRY and SYGVKD. CDR3 protein: CAISESLMNTGELFF. DNA for the CDR3: TGTGCCATCAGTGAGTCGCTAATGAACACCGGGGAGCTGTTTTTT.

The rearrangement links TRBV12-5 to TRBJ2-7; weak D call: TRBD2 (5 bases). Trimming took 7 bases from V and 7 from J, leaving 14 bases between them. The CDR3 runs 12 residues. Per the germline V gene, CDR1 is LGHNT and CDR2 is FRNRAP. The CDR3 loop reads CASANPPGEQYF. The DNA for the CDR3 is TGTGCTAGTGCCAACCCGCCGGGGGAGCAGTACTTC.

This clone was detected once. This sequence joins TRBV10-3 and TRBJ2-6; a possible D gene is TRBD2 (7 bases). This CDR3 has 16 amino acids. Between the trimmed V and J ends, which lost 8 bases and 0 bases, there was a span of 14 bases. Germline lookup yields CDR1 ENHRY and CDR2 SYGVKD. For the CDR3, the DNA is TGTGCCATCTTAGGGAGGGGACACTCTGGGGCCAACGTCCTGACTTTC. It codes for CAILGRGHSGANVLTF.

As for this clone: The junction differs from germline at one of its ends, possibly a read error. The chain couples TRBV6-2 or TRBV6-3 to TRBJ2-1; tentatively, D is TRBD2 (6 bases). Per the germline V gene, CDR1 is MNHEY and CDR2 is SVGEGT. This CDR3 contains 14 residues. This CDR3 reads CASSNSQEGNEQFF. The CDR3 DNA reads as TGTGCCAGCAGTAACTCACAGGAGGGCAATGAGCAGTTCTTC.

The V and J genes are TRBV5-6 and TRBJ1-1, with D perhaps matching TRBD1 (5 bases). Trimming pared 4 bases from V and 8 bases from J, leaving 12 bases between. The germline CDR1 and CDR2 sequences are SGHDT and YYEEEE. The CDR3 contains 12 residues. The CDR3, as DNA: TGTGCCAGCAGCCGACAACCAGGGGAAGCTTTCTTT. It specifies CASSRQPGEAFF.

V is TRBV5-1 and J is TRBJ2-1; tentative D call: TRBD1 (5 bases). Germline V CDR1 and CDR2: SGHRS, YFSETQ. The CDR3 sequence is 15 residues long. The germline V and J ends were trimmed by 0 bases and 0 bases, with 7 bases remaining between them. CDR3 residues: CASSLGDSSYNEQFF. CDR3 DNA sequence: TGCGCCAGCAGCTTGGGAGACAGCTCCTACAATGAGCAGTTCTTC.

A single count supports this clone. In nucleotides, the CDR3 is TGTGCCTGGAGTGTCGGACTAGGGGCAGAGACCCAGTACTTC. Encoded protein: CAWSVGLGAETQYF. The rearrangement links TRBV30 to TRBJ2-5, with 7 bases aligning to TRBD2. V trimming: 0 bases; J trimming: 4 bases; junction bases outside the gene matches: 5. CDR3 length: 14 residues. Per the germline V gene, CDR1 is GTSNPN and CDR2 is SVGIG (reference sequence).

This clone was picked up a small number of times. The chain links TRBV5-1 to TRBJ2-1, with D possibly matching TRBD1 (6 bases). The V gene lost 4 bases and the J gene lost 6 bases, with 20 bases spanning the gap. Germline loops: CDR1 SGHRS, CDR2 YFSETQ. There are 16 residues in the CDR3. Here the CDR3 reads CASSAWTGGHPNEQFF. CDR3 in DNA: TGCGCCAGCAGCGCCTGGACTGGGGGCCACCCCAATGAGCAGTTCTTC.

CDR3 region: CASSLSGGRQPQHF. The CDR3, as DNA: TGCGCCAGCAGCTTGTCGGGGGGGCGGCAGCCCCAGCATTTT. This chain connects TRBV5-1 to TRBJ1-5; D is perhaps TRBD1 (6 bases). Germline V gene lookup returns CDR1 SGHRS and CDR2 YFSETQ. The V end was cut by 1 base, the J end by 7 bases, with 12 bases between. This CDR3 spans 14 amino acids.

The CDR3 loop reads CAWGHGGVPREAFF. The DNA for the CDR3 is TGTGCCTGGGGACACGGCGGGGTCCCCCGTGAAGCTTTCTTT. This rearrangement joins TRBV30 to TRBJ1-1; D might be TRBD1 (5 bases). Per the germline V gene, CDR1 is GTSNPN and CDR2 is SVGIG (reference sequence). V was shortened by 5 bases and J by 7 bases, with 20 bases between the two germline ends. The CDR3 is made up of 14 amino acids.

This clone was seen more than once but under ten times. The gene calls are TRBV10-2 and TRBJ2-3, with D possibly being TRBD2 (6 bases). Germline loops: CDR1 WSHSY, CDR2 SAAADI. The CDR3 runs 16 residues. Trimming removed 5 bases from V and 0 bases from J, with 15 bases in between. This CDR3 is CASSPRWAGSTDTQYF. DNA of the CDR3: TGCGCCAGCAGTCCCCGGTGGGCGGGGAGCACAGATACGCAGTATTTT.

The CDR3 DNA is TGTGCCATCAGTGATCAGGGAATGAACACTGAAGCTTTCTTT. Translating it yields CAISDQGMNTEAFF. V and J are TRBV10-3 and TRBJ1-1; the D gene is possibly TRBD1 (5 bases). The germline V and J ends were trimmed by 3 bases and 0 bases, with 8 bases remaining between them. This CDR3 contains 14 residues. From germline, CDR1 is ENHRY and CDR2 SYGVKD.

This clone was recorded once. The chain recombines TRBV11-2 with TRBJ2-5, with 9 bases fitting TRBD2. Germline V gives CDR1 SGHAT, CDR2 FQNNGV. The V segment lost 2 bases and the J segment 6 bases; nucleotides outside the gene matches: 7. This CDR3 is built from 15 residues. CDR3 loop: CASSLPSGIVKTQYF. In nucleotides, the CDR3 is TGTGCCAGCAGCTTACCTAGCGGGATAGTGAAGACCCAGTACTTC.

This chain links TRBV12-3 or TRBV12-4 with TRBJ1-4, with D unresolved. Trimming took off 3 bases at V and 8 bases at J, with 10 bases between the two ends. The CDR3 consists of 13 residues. CDR3 nucleotides: TGTGCCAGCAGTTTCGTGGTTGGCGAAAAACTGTTTTTT. Protein: CASSFVVGEKLFF.

This clone was seen once. This chain joins TRBV7-9 and TRBJ2-7; possibly TRBD1 for D (5 bases). Germline V lookup: CDR1 SEHNR, CDR2 FQNEAQ (reference sequence). The CDR3 extends over 15 amino acids. Deletions cut 3 bases from V and 6 bases from J, with 18 bases between. The chain's CDR3 is CASSFRSQGTGEQYF. DNA of the CDR3: TGTGCCAGCAGCTTTCGGAGCCAGGGCACGGGCGAGCAGTACTTC.

The gene calls are TRBV7-8 and TRBJ1-2; 11 positions agree with TRBD1. The CDR3 is made up of 13 amino acids. Germline values: CDR1 SGHVS, CDR2 FQNEAQ. V shed 3 bases and J 8 bases; nucleotides not matched to a gene: 2. Written as DNA, the CDR3 is TGTGCCAGCAGCTTGGACAGGGGGCTCGGCTACACCTTC. Translating it yields CASSLDRGLGYTF.

V gene TRBV7-9 combines with J gene TRBJ1-2; a weak D match, TRBD1 (5 bases). Germline CDR1 SEHNR, CDR2 FQNEAQ (reference sequence). The CDR3 extends over 15 amino acids. V shed 1 base and J shed 8 bases, with 17 bases lying between them. CDR3 region: CASSLEVWQGSGYTF. CDR3 in DNA: TGTGCCAGCAGCTTAGAGGTTTGGCAGGGAAGCGGCTACACCTTC.

The CDR3 region has the DNA TGTGCCAGCAGTTCCGACAGGGGTTATGAAAAACTGTTTTTT. Its translation: CASSSDRGYEKLFF. This sequence joins TRBV2 and TRBJ1-4, with 8 bases lining up with TRBD1. The ends lost 5 bases at V and 6 bases at J; junction bases unmatched: 5. Germline V gene data show CDR1 as SNHLY and CDR2 as FYNNEI. This CDR3 has 14 amino acids. The full variable domain, its missing parts supplied by reference TRBV2 and TRBJ1-4, is EPEVTQTPSHQVTQMGQEVILRCVPISNHLYFYWYRQILGQKVEFLVSFYNNEISEKSEIFDDQFSVERPDGSNFTLKIRSTKLEDSAMYFCASSSDRGYEKLFFGSGTQLSVL.